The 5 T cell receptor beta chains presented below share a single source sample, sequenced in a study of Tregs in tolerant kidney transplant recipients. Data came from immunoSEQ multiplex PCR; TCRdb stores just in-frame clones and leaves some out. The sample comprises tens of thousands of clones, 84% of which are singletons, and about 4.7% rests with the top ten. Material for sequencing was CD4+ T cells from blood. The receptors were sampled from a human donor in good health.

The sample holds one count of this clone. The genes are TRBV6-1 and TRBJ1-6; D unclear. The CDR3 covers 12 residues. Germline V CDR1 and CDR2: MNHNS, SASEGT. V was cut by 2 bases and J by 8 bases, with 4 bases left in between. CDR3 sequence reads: CASSESYSPLHF. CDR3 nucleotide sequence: TGTGCCAGCAGTGAATCATATTCACCCCTCCACTTT.

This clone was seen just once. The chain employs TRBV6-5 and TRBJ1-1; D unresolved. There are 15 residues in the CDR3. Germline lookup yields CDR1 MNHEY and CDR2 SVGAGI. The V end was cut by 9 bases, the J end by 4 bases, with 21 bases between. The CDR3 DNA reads TGTGCCAGTAAGACTTCGTGGGATCGAGGCACTGAAGCTTTCTTT. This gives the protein CASKTSWDRGTEAFF.

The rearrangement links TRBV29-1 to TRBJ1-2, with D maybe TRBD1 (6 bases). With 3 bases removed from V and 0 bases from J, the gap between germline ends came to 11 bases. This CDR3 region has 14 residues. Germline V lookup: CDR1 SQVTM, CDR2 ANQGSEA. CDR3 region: CSVDLTGTNYGYTF. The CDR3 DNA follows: TGCAGCGTTGATTTAACAGGGACTAACTATGGCTACACCTTC.

Here the CDR3 DNA reads TGTGCCAGTAGTAGGGGGACAGGAGGAGGCTCGCGGTACTTC. The encoded protein is CASSRGTGGGSRYF. The chain links TRBV19 to TRBJ2-7, with 8 bases identical to TRBD1. CDR1 is LNHDA and CDR2 is SQIVND in the germline V gene (reference sequence). Trimming cost V 4 bases and J 12 bases; bases outside gene matches: 14. The CDR3 extends over 14 amino acids.

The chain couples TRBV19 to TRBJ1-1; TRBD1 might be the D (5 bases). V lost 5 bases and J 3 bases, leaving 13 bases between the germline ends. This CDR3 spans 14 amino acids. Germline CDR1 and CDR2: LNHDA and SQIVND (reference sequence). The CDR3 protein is CASSRKAGDTEAFF. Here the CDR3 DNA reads TGTGCCAGTAGTCGTAAGGCGGGGGACACTGAAGCTTTCTTT.